Listed here are 19 T cell receptor beta chains from one sample, sequenced in a study of T cells in women clearing cervical HPV infection. Method: immunoSEQ multiplex PCR; TCRdb's copy keeps in-frame clones and lacks some. The table counts roughly 34,000 clones; under 8% lies in the top ten. Sequenced: blood buffy coat. These receptors came from a woman between 18 and 75 years old with a cervical HPV16 infection that either progressed to CIN3+ or cleared (not recorded which).

Of note for this clone: Read coverage stops 3 residues before the CDR3 terminus; the germline J gene supplies the remainder. The chain recombines TRBV18 with TRBJ1-2, with TRBD1 matching 8 bases. CDR3 length: 15 residues. Germline CDR1 and CDR2: KGHSH and LQKENI. With 1 base clipped from V and 3 bases from J, the junction kept 4 bases outside the gene matches. CDR3 DNA, as far as it was read: TGTGCCAGCTCACCACAGGACAGGGACGACTATGGC. Its protein is CASSPQDRDDYG. The CDR3 in its entirety is CASSPQDRDDYGYTF. The full variable domain, its missing parts supplied by reference TRBV18 and TRBJ1-2, is NAGVMQNPRHLVRRRGQEARLRCSPMKGHSHVYWYRQLPEEGLKFMVYLQKENIIDESGMPKERFSAEFPKEGPSILRIQQVVRGDSAAYFCASSPQDRDDYGYTFGSGTRLTVV.

With respect to this clone: The read stops 3 residues short of the end of the CDR3; the missing end is completed from the germline J gene. The chain uses TRBV7-8 and TRBJ1-4, with D possibly TRBD1 on 6 matching bases. Per the germline V gene, CDR1 is SGHVS and CDR2 is FQNEAQ. CDR3 length: 15 residues. The germline V and J ends were trimmed by 4 bases and 5 bases, with 14 bases remaining between them. The CDR3 loop is CASSSRTAINEKLFF. The part of the CDR3 DNA that was read is TGTGCCAGCAGCTCCAGGACAGCAATAAATGAAAAA.

Note on this clone: From the germline J gene comes the end of the CDR3, since the read stops 3 residues before it. The V gene is TRBV6-2 or TRBV6-3, the J gene TRBJ1-6, with D perhaps TRBD1 (5 bases). Looked up from germline, CDR1 is MNHEY and CDR2 is SVGEGT. The CDR3 has 15 residues. The V end was cut by 11 bases, the J end by 7 bases, with 21 bases between. CDR3 DNA (partial): TGTGCCGCCAGGCTGGAGTCTAGGGGCAATTCACCC. This codes for CAARLESRGNSP. The full CDR3 is CAARLESRGNSPLHF.

For this clone: The CDR3 extends 3 residues past the end of the read, so its final part is completed from the germline J gene. The chain joins TRBV19 to TRBJ2-5; 9 bases are shared with TRBD2. The CDR3 runs to 16 residues. The V gene end was trimmed by 1 base and the J gene end by 5 bases; junction bases not matched to a gene: 8. The germline V gene encodes CDR1 LNHDA and CDR2 SQIVND (reference sequence). The sequenced CDR3 bases are TGTGCCAGTAGTATAGGCTCCAGCGGGGGGCGGGAGACC. Its translation is CASSIGSSGGRET. Given in full, the CDR3 is CASSIGSSGGRETQYF. Full variable domain (outside the CDR3, taken from reference TRBV19 and TRBJ2-5): DGGITQSPKYLFRKEGQNVTLSCEQNLNHDAMYWYRQDPGQGLRLIYYSQIVNDFQKGDIAEGYSVSREKKESFPLTVTSAQKNPTAFYLCASSIGSSGGRETQYFGPGTRLLVL.

Comment on this clone: The sequenced fragment ends 3 residues before the CDR3 boundary, so the rest is inferred from the germline J gene. The genes are TRBV10-1 and TRBJ2-2, with D perhaps matching TRBD1 (6 bases). The V end lost 2 bases, the J end lost 6 bases, and 16 bases lay between the germline ends. The CDR3 loop spans 16 amino acids. The germline V gene has CDR1 WNHNN and CDR2 SYGVQD (reference sequence). CDR3 bases read: TGCGCCAGCAGTGAGAAGCCCCCCCAGGGGCCCGGGGAG. This sequence encodes CASSEKPPQGPGE. The complete CDR3 reads CASSEKPPQGPGELFF.

Note on this clone: The CDR3 end is not reached by the read, which stops 3 residues before it; the germline J gene fills it in. This rearrangement joins TRBV11-2 to TRBJ2-5, with 7 bases aligning to TRBD1. Germline CDR1 SGHAT, CDR2 FQNNGV. V lost 5 bases and J lost 0; bases outside the gene matches: 3. This CDR3 comprises 14 residues. The covered CDR3 bases are TGTGCCAGCAGCCCGGACAGGAACCAAGAGACC. It is translated as CASSPDRNQET. The entire CDR3 protein reads CASSPDRNQETQYF.

For this clone: Read coverage stops 3 residues before the CDR3 terminus; the germline J gene supplies the remainder. J is TRBJ2-7 and V is TRBV7-8; perhaps D is TRBD1 or TRBD2 (5 bases each). Germline CDR1 and CDR2: SGHVS and FQNEAQ. The ends were cut back, 1 base at V and 2 bases at J, with 15 bases in the middle. This CDR3 has 16 residues. CDR3 protein: CASSLGLARGAYEQYF. CDR3 DNA (partial): TGTGCCAGCAGCTTAGGCTTGGCACGAGGGGCCTACGAG.

With respect to this clone: Sequencing ends 3 residues short of the CDR3 end; the germline J gene provides the rest. The rearrangement uses TRBV7-2 and TRBJ1-1; D might be TRBD1 (5 bases). Germline V gene sequence: CDR1 SGHTA, CDR2 FQGNSA. This CDR3 has 13 residues. V lost 8 bases, J lost 7 bases, and 17 bases lay in between. The covered CDR3 bases are TGTGCCAGCGCATGGGGGGGGTTTGATGAA. Protein sequence: CASAWGGFDE. The full CDR3 sequence reads CASAWGGFDEAFF.

On this clone itself: The CDR3 is cut off 3 residues early in the read; its end comes from the germline J gene. This chain connects TRBV20-1 to TRBJ1-5, with a possible D match to TRBD1 (6 bases). V was clipped by 2 bases and J by 2 bases, with 19 bases between them. Germline V gives CDR1 DFQATT, CDR2 SNEGSKA (reference sequence). The CDR3 spans 17 residues. CDR3 bases read: TGCAGTGCTAGACGCGGGGGGGGGCCCGGGGGCAATCAGCCC. Translation gives CSARRGGGPGGNQP. The full CDR3 is CSARRGGGPGGNQPQHF.

Notes on this clone: The read stops 3 residues short of the end of the CDR3; the missing end is completed from the germline J gene. The rearrangement uses TRBV7-8 and TRBJ2-2; 7 bases map to TRBD2. CDR3 length equals 16 residues. CDR1 and CDR2 from the germline V gene are SGHVS and FQNEAQ. CDR3 in amino acids: CASSPNPGGYNSPLFF. The CDR3 DNA, read in part, is TGTGCCAGCAGTCCAAACCCGGGGGGATATAATTCACCG.

Comment on this clone: The CDR3 end falls 3 residues outside the read, so it is completed with the germline J gene. V and J are TRBV5-6 and TRBJ2-2; 8 bases align to TRBD2. The CDR3 sequence is 15 residues long. In germline, CDR1 is SGHDT, CDR2 YYEEEE. With 3 bases clipped from V and 6 bases from J, the junction kept 7 bases outside the gene matches. The CDR3 here is CASSWAGGESGELFF. Partial CDR3 DNA: TGTGCCAGCAGCTGGGCCGGGGGGGAGTCCGGGGAG.

With respect to this clone: The read ends 3 residues early relative to the CDR3; the germline J gene fills the gap. The V gene is TRBV30, the J gene TRBJ1-2; D is unresolved. The germline V and J ends were trimmed by 0 bases and 0 bases, with 14 bases remaining between them. Germline CDR1 GTSNPN, CDR2 SVGIG (reference sequence). The length of the CDR3 is 16 residues. CDR3 amino acids: CAWSVAASVPNYGYTF. CDR3 DNA, as far as it was read: TGTGCCTGGAGTGTCGCGGCGTCAGTACCTAACTATGGC.

Concerning this clone: The read finishes 3 residues shy of the CDR3 end, and the germline J gene is used to complete it. The V call is TRBV6-1, the J call TRBJ2-3, with D tentatively TRBD2 (5 bases). This CDR3 is built from 15 residues. From germline, CDR1 is MNHNS and CDR2 SASEGT. CDR3 DNA, as far as it was read: TGTGCCAGCAGTGTAAGAGGGCAGAACAATCAGCCG. Protein sequence: CASSVRGQNNQP. The entire CDR3 protein reads CASSVRGQNNQPQYF.

As concerns this clone: From the germline J gene comes the end of the CDR3, since the read stops 3 residues before it. This chain links TRBV20-1 with TRBJ2-5, with 7 nucleotides matching TRBD2. The trim removed 3 bases at V and 4 bases at J, leaving 5 bases unmatched. Germline CDR1 DFQATT, CDR2 SNEGSKA (reference sequence). CDR3 length equals 13 residues. The CDR3 DNA, read in part, is TGCAGTGCTAGCGGGGGGAAGGGAGAGACC. This sequence encodes CSASGGKGET. The whole CDR3 reads CSASGGKGETQYF.

As concerns this clone: The read falls 3 residues short of the CDR3 end, and the missing part is taken from the germline J gene. This sequence joins TRBV5-1 and TRBJ2-3; no clear D. The V gene lost 2 bases and the J gene lost 0 bases, with 10 bases spanning the gap. This CDR3 has 15 amino acids. Germline CDR1 reads SGHRS; CDR2 reads YFSETQ. The CDR3 DNA, read in part, is TGCGCCAGCAGCTTAGCGACTCTTAGCACAGATACG. It yields the protein CASSLATLSTDT. The entire CDR3 reads CASSLATLSTDTQYF.

In regard to this clone: The missing CDR3 end, 3 residues past where the read stops, is filled in from the germline J gene. V is TRBV5-1 and J is TRBJ1-1, with 9 bases aligning to TRBD1. V gave up 0 bases and J gave up 3 bases; unmatched junction bases: 6. The CDR3 extends over 16 amino acids. CDR1 is SGHRS and CDR2 is YFSETQ in the germline V gene. This CDR3 is CASSLGAQGAHTEAFF. CDR3 DNA (partial): TGCGCCAGCAGCTTGGGGGCACAGGGGGCGCACACTGAA. Using reference TRBV5-1 and TRBJ1-1 for the parts outside the CDR3, the full variable domain is KAGVTQTPRYLIKTRGQQVTLSCSPISGHRSVSWYQQTPGQGLQFLFEYFSETQRNKGNFPGRFSGRQFSNSRSEMNVSTLELGDSALYLCASSLGAQGAHTEAFFGQGTRLTVV.

Regarding this clone: The read ends 3 residues shy of where the CDR3 ends; the end is completed using the germline J gene. The V and J genes are TRBV18 and TRBJ1-5, with D possibly matching TRBD1 (5 bases). Germline lookup yields CDR1 KGHSH and CDR2 LQKENI. The CDR3 spans 13 residues. The V end was cut by 2 bases, the J end by 7 bases, with 9 bases between. CDR3 loop: CASSPGGGQPQHF. Incomplete CDR3 DNA: TGTGCCAGCTCACCAGGGGGGGGACAGCCC.

The CDR3 region is CASSLAQAYDYTF. The CDR3 bases that were read are TGTGCCAGCAGCTTAGCACAGGCATACGAC. This chain links TRBV7-2 with TRBJ1-2; maybe TRBD1 (5 bases). Read sequence stops 3 residues before the CDR3 end, and the germline J gene provides the missing end. In germline, CDR1 is SGHTA, CDR2 FQGNSA. This CDR3 is built from 13 residues.

Details on this clone: The read ends 3 residues early relative to the CDR3; the germline J gene fills the gap. The J gene is TRBJ1-3, the V gene TRBV20-1; TRBD1 matches 9 bases. Germline CDR1 is DFQATT and CDR2 is SNEGSKA (reference sequence). The CDR3 consists of 13 residues. V lost 6 bases to trimming and J lost 0 bases; unmatched junction nucleotides: 0. CDR3 protein: CSADRGSGNTIYF. Partial CDR3 DNA: TGCAGTGCGGACAGGGGCTCTGGAAACACC.